This TCR beta chain is from a study of Tregs in tolerant kidney transplant recipients. Germline V gene sequence: CDR1 LNHDA, CDR2 SQIVND (reference sequence). CDR3 length equals 14 residues. The germline V and J ends were trimmed by 6 bases and 4 bases, with 16 bases remaining between them. Produced via immunoSEQ multiplex PCR; TCRdb's table is partial and in-frame only. The sample lists tens of thousands of clones; less than 98% were seen once. Thawed PBMCs were FACS-sorted into unstimulated CD4+CD25+CD127- regulatory T cells, CD4+CD25- non-regulatory cells, CD4 and CD8 cells. This TCR came from a human donor who received a combined kidney and bone marrow transplant. The sample here was CD4+ T cells from blood, taken before the transplant. The genes are TRBV19 and TRBJ2-7; D may be TRBD1 (6 bases). The CDR3 DNA reads TGTGCCAGTAGAGGCAGGGAAGGGGGTTACGAGCAGTACTTC. The encoded protein is CASRGREGGYEQYF.